Following are 32 T cell receptor beta chains from one sample sequenced in a study of vaccination and CD4 T cells after COVID-19. What these receptors recognize is not known. Treatment noted: roughly 10-day PBMC culture with coronavirus spike peptide pools or control peptides (ViraFEST assay). Cultured CD4+ T cell DNA underwent sequencing with the Oncomine TCR Beta short-read assay. TCRdb reanalysed the PCR reads using MiXCR and keeps one entry per CDR3 protein. The profile covers about 15,000 distinct CDR3 sequences, with 50% to 65% appearing a single time and less than 20% taken by the ten largest. The sample in question was CD4+ T cells from blood, cultured in vitro, obtained before SARS-CoV-2 vaccination. The receptors originated from a human donor who had recovered from COVID-19.

This chain joins TRBV21-1 and TRBJ1-4; the table's TRBD1 call for D was not verified on the DNA. TRBV21-1 is flagged as a pseudogene. CDR3 length: 15 amino acids. The CDR3 here is CASSAPTHENEKLFF. The CDR3 DNA is TGTGCCAGCAGCGCGCCGACTCATGAAAATGAAAAACTGTTTTTT.

This clonotype has only a few counts. The chain combines TRBV7-3 with TRBJ2-3, with 9 bases lining up with TRBD2. J was trimmed by 4 bases and V by 3 bases; bases with no gene match: 2. The germline V gene encodes CDR1 SGHTA and CDR2 FQGTGA. CDR3 size: 14 residues. CDR3 nucleotides: TGTGCCAGCAGCTTCGCGGGAGGGTCAGATACGCAGTATTTT. Translation gives CASSFAGGSDTQYF.

This chain's CDR3 is CASRVQGSGANVLTF. The CDR3 nucleotides read TGTGCCAGCAGAGTACAGGGCTCTGGGGCCAACGTCCTGACTTTC. This sequence joins TRBV2 and TRBJ2-6, with D possibly TRBD1 on 6 matching bases. The CDR3 loop spans 15 amino acids. Germline-derived CDR1 and CDR2 are SNHLY and FYNNEI. V was trimmed by 6 bases and J by 0 bases, leaving 9 bases between them.

V is TRBV7-9 and J is TRBJ2-7; 7 bases are a match to TRBD2. The germline gives CDR1 SEHNR, CDR2 FQNEAQ (reference sequence). The trim removed 1 base at V and 5 bases at J, leaving 8 bases unmatched. The CDR3 is 15 residues long. DNA of the CDR3: TGTGCCAGCAGCTTAGTGGTTAGCGGGCAAAACGAGCAGTACTTC. Translated: CASSLVVSGQNEQYF.

V gene TRBV24-1 combines with J gene TRBJ1-4; 9 nucleotides agree with TRBD1. V was pared by 5 bases and J by 5 bases, with 5 bases of the junction left unmatched. Germline CDR1 and CDR2: KGHDR and SFDVKD. This CDR3 has 15 amino acids. The CDR3 is CATSVQGAPNEKLFF. The CDR3, as DNA: TGTGCCACCAGTGTACAGGGGGCGCCGAATGAAAAACTGTTTTTT.

The rearrangement uses TRBV6-1 and TRBJ1-1; the D gene is possibly TRBD1 (5 bases). Trimming took off 6 bases at V and 2 bases at J, with 16 bases between the two ends. Germline V CDR1 and CDR2: MNHNS, SASEGT. The CDR3 spans 15 residues. The CDR3 DNA is TGTGCCAGCAGCCCCGGCTACAGGTTTAACACTGAAGCTTTCTTT. It is translated as CASSPGYRFNTEAFF.

The rearrangement uses TRBV28 and TRBJ1-6, with D possibly matching TRBD1 (5 bases). The germline V gene encodes CDR1 MDHEN and CDR2 SYDVKM. CDR3 length: 15 amino acids. V was trimmed by 3 bases and J by 5 bases, leaving 11 bases between them. CDR3 region: CASSFQGINNSPLHF. The CDR3 DNA reads TGTGCCAGCAGTTTTCAGGGAATTAATAATTCACCCCTCCACTTT. Full variable domain (outside the CDR3, taken from reference TRBV28 and TRBJ1-6): DVKVTQSSRYLVKRTGEKVFLECVQDMDHENMFWYRQDPGLGLRLIYFSYDVKMKEKGDIPEGYSVSREKKERFSLILESASTNQTSMYLCASSFQGINNSPLHFGNGTRLTVT.

The chain carries TRBV20-1 and TRBJ2-7, with TRBD2 identical over 10 bases. This CDR3 contains 14 residues. CDR1 and CDR2 from the germline V gene are DFQATT and SNEGSKA (reference sequence). The ends lost 1 base at V and 2 bases at J; junction bases unmatched: 2. DNA of the CDR3: TGCAGTGCTAGAGTAGCGGGAGGAACCTACGAGCAGTACTTC. Translating it yields CSARVAGGTYEQYF.

This clonotype was seen more than once but under ten times. The chain links TRBV7-9 to TRBJ1-4; 10 bases agree with TRBD1. Germline values: CDR1 SEHNR, CDR2 FQNEAQ (reference sequence). The J segment lost 8 bases and the V segment lost 5 bases, leaving 5 bases of the junction unmatched. The CDR3 loop spans 14 amino acids. The CDR3 is CASSRQGAMEKLFF. Here the CDR3 DNA reads TGTGCCAGCAGCCGACAGGGGGCGATGGAAAAACTGTTTTTT.

This sequence joins TRBV28 and TRBJ1-5; D unclear. The CDR3 extends over 12 amino acids. Germline assignment: CDR1 MDHEN and CDR2 SYDVKM. Trimming cost V 2 bases and J 7 bases, with 6 bases left between them. In DNA, the CDR3 is TGTGCCAGCAGTTTAATTCGGCAGCCCCAGCATTTT. Residues: CASSLIRQPQHF.

This clonotype has more than one count but fewer than ten. The junction and the germline gene differ at one end; a read error may be behind it. The V and J genes are TRBV7-7 and TRBJ2-2; 8 bases match TRBD1. This CDR3 has 14 residues. Germline V gene sequence: CDR1 SSHAT, CDR2 FNYEAQ (reference sequence). DNA of the CDR3: TGTGCTAGCAGTCAGGACAGGGACACCGGGGAGCTGTTTTTT. This gives the protein CASSQDRDTGELFF.

The chain recombines TRBV6-1 with TRBJ2-1; TRBD2 is a possible D gene (6 bases). This CDR3 has 15 amino acids. The V gene lost 5 bases and the J gene lost 10 bases, with 21 bases spanning the gap. Germline CDR1 is MNHNS and CDR2 is SASEGT. The CDR3 here is CASSPTLLLAWEQFF. In DNA form, the CDR3 reads TGTGCCAGCAGTCCTACTCTACTCCTAGCGTGGGAGCAGTTCTTC.

In its sample, this clonotype was seen a few times. CDR3 region: CASSPTGLGGGQWGKNIQYF. CDR3 nucleotides: TGTGCCAGCAGCCCCACCGGGTTGGGAGGAGGGCAGTGGGGCAAAAACATTCAGTACTTC. The rearrangement links TRBV7-8 to TRBJ2-4, with D perhaps matching TRBD2 (6 bases). The CDR3 runs 20 residues. Trimming left V 5 bases short and J 3 bases short, with 29 bases between. CDR1 is SGHVS and CDR2 is FQNEAQ in the germline V gene.

This clonotype appeared a few times. This chain joins TRBV4-1 and TRBJ1-5; no definite D call. Trimming stripped 1 base from V and 6 bases from J, with 22 bases between. Germline loops: CDR1 MGHRA, CDR2 YSYEKL. The CDR3 consists of 18 residues. CDR3 bases: TGCGCCAGCAGCCAAGTCGACATGGGCATGAGCGCGGGTCAGCCCCAGCATTTT. This encodes CASSQVDMGMSAGQPQHF.

This clonotype was observed a few times. This chain connects TRBV19 to TRBJ1-5; D remains unclear. The germline V and J ends were trimmed by 4 bases and 0 bases, with 10 bases remaining between them. There are 15 residues in the CDR3. Germline assignment: CDR1 LNHDA and CDR2 SQIVND (reference sequence). CDR3 region: CASSNKHNSNQPQHF. The CDR3 nucleotides read TGTGCCAGTAGTAACAAGCACAATAGCAATCAGCCCCAGCATTTT.

The J gene is TRBJ2-5, the V gene TRBV28; D might be TRBD2 (5 bases). Germline V lookup: CDR1 MDHEN, CDR2 SYDVKM. The CDR3 runs to 14 residues. V was clipped by 7 bases and J by 0 bases, with 12 bases between them. The DNA for the CDR3 is TGTGCCAGCACCAGCCAGCGGTACCAAGAGACCCAGTACTTC. Protein product: CASTSQRYQETQYF.

The chain has TRBV19 and TRBJ2-1; TRBD2 is a possible D gene (6 bases). The V end lost 7 bases, the J end lost 5 bases, and 12 bases lay between the germline ends. The CDR3 has 13 amino acids. Germline CDR1 and CDR2: LNHDA and SQIVND (reference sequence). The DNA of the CDR3 is TGTGCCAGTACCTTATGGGGGGACAATGAGCAGTTCTTC. Amino acid sequence: CASTLWGDNEQFF.

The chain carries TRBV6-5 and TRBJ1-5; 12 bases are shared with TRBD1. This CDR3 contains 16 residues. Germline V gene sequence: CDR1 MNHEY, CDR2 SVGAGI. With 3 bases clipped from V and 10 bases from J, the junction kept 10 bases outside the gene matches. CDR3 coding DNA: TGTGCCAGCAGTTATCCCTTGGGGACAGGGGGCGAACCCCAGCATTTT. This translates into CASSYPLGTGGEPQHF.

The chain carries TRBV19 and TRBJ2-7; 10 bases fit TRBD1. This CDR3 has 17 amino acids. The germline gives CDR1 LNHDA, CDR2 SQIVND (reference sequence). The J segment lost 0 bases and the V segment lost 4 bases, leaving 9 bases of the junction unmatched. The DNA for the CDR3 is TGTGCCAGTAGTAAGCCCCACGGACAGGGGGACTCCTACGAGCAGTACTTC. Residues: CASSKPHGQGDSYEQYF.

This chain links TRBV2 with TRBJ2-3, with a tentative D call TRBD1 (6 bases). V gave up 6 bases and J gave up 1 base, with 17 bases separating them. CDR1 is SNHLY, CDR2 FYNNEI, per germline. CDR3 length: 16 amino acids. In nucleotides, the CDR3 is TGTGCCAGCAGCCGGGACACTTCGTCGGGCACAGATACGCAGTATTTT. Amino acid sequence: CASSRDTSSGTDTQYF.

V gene TRBV20-1 combines with J gene TRBJ1-1, with 7 bases aligning to TRBD1. The CDR3 extends over 15 amino acids. The V gene's germline CDR1 is DFQATT and CDR2 SNEGSKA (reference sequence). V lost 0 bases to trimming and J lost 3 bases; unmatched junction nucleotides: 7. CDR3 nucleotide sequence: TGCAGTGCTAGAGATTGGGGGACAGCCGACACTGAAGCTTTCTTT. Residues: CSARDWGTADTEAFF.

The chain joins TRBV7-8 to TRBJ2-3; TRBD2 matches at 7 bases. Germline V lookup: CDR1 SGHVS, CDR2 FQNEAQ. The CDR3 is 15 residues long. Trimming removed 2 bases from V and 2 bases from J; junction bases left unmatched: 4. CDR3 residues: CASSLRSGNTDTQYF. The CDR3 DNA is TGTGCCAGCAGCTTACGAAGCGGGAACACAGATACGCAGTATTTT.

This sequence joins TRBV4-1 and TRBJ2-1, with a weak D call TRBD2 (7 bases). Germline V gene sequence: CDR1 MGHRA, CDR2 YSYEKL. V lost 0 bases and J lost 12, with 18 bases in between. CDR3 length: 15 amino acids. CDR3 sequence (DNA): TGCGCCAGCAGCCAAGATAACGGGGGGAGACAGGTGCAGTTCTTC. It is translated as CASSQDNGGRQVQFF.

For the CDR3, the DNA is TGTGCCAGCAGCTTATCCGGGGGTTGGGGGCAAGAGACCCAGTACTTC. Its translation: CASSLSGGWGQETQYF. The rearrangement uses TRBV7-2 and TRBJ2-5; TRBD2 might be the D (6 bases). Between the trimmed V and J ends, which lost 2 bases and 2 bases, there was a span of 15 bases. Germline lookup yields CDR1 SGHTA and CDR2 FQGNSA. This CDR3 has 16 amino acids.

This chain connects TRBV19 to TRBJ1-1; 7 bases map to TRBD1. Germline loops: CDR1 LNHDA, CDR2 SQIVND (reference sequence). This CDR3 region has 12 residues. Unmatched junction bases numbered 1, after V lost 3 bases and J lost 6 bases. The CDR3 bases are TGTGCCAGTAGTATCCAGGGGGCTGAAGCTTTCTTT. As protein: CASSIQGAEAFF.

The rearrangement joins TRBV12-3 or TRBV12-4 to TRBJ1-6, with D unresolved. Trimming pared 3 bases from V and 12 bases from J, leaving 9 bases between. The CDR3 is 12 amino acids. In nucleotides, the CDR3 is TGTGCCAGCAGTTTTTCAGCCCAACCCCTCCACTTT. It specifies CASSFSAQPLHF.

This clonotype has only a few counts. J is TRBJ2-2 and V is TRBV5-8, with no clear D. V lost 1 base and J lost 5, with 15 bases in between. Germline V lookup: CDR1 SGHTS, CDR2 YDEGEE. The CDR3 covers 16 residues. In nucleotides, the CDR3 is TGTGCCAGCAGCTTGAAGTCCCTCCGGCTGACCGGGGAGCTGTTTTTT. Translation: CASSLKSLRLTGELFF.

This clonotype turned up a few times. V gene TRBV6-1 combines with J gene TRBJ2-7; possible D gene TRBD1, 6 bases. Germline V gene sequence: CDR1 MNHNS, CDR2 SASEGT. Trimming removed 5 bases at V and 6 bases at J, with 14 bases between. The CDR3 covers 13 residues. The CDR3 coding sequence is TGTGCCAGCAGTACAGGGACATCCCTCGAGCAGTACTTC. It codes for CASSTGTSLEQYF.

The rearrangement joins TRBV20-1 to TRBJ2-5; maybe TRBD1 (6 bases). V lost 6 bases, J lost 3 bases, and 8 bases lay in between. The CDR3 has 11 residues. Germline loops: CDR1 DFQATT, CDR2 SNEGSKA (reference sequence). The CDR3, as DNA: TGCAGTGCCAACAGGGAAGAGACCCAGTACTTC. Its protein product is CSANREETQYF.

The rearrangement uses TRBV20-1 and TRBJ1-5, with D possibly matching TRBD1 (6 bases). The CDR3 spans 14 residues. Trimming pared 0 bases from V and 6 bases from J, leaving 12 bases between. Germline values: CDR1 DFQATT, CDR2 SNEGSKA (reference sequence). This CDR3 is CSARDIGGGQPQHF. As DNA, the CDR3 is TGCAGTGCTAGAGATATTGGGGGCGGTCAGCCCCAGCATTTT.

The chain combines TRBV20-1 with TRBJ2-3; no firm D call. CDR1 DFQATT and CDR2 SNEGSKA come from the germline V gene (reference sequence). This CDR3 is built from 14 residues. V was shortened by 6 bases and J by 0 bases, with 13 bases between the two germline ends. The CDR3 DNA is TGCAGTGCGCCTCCCCCCGGGAGCACAGATACGCAGTATTTT. As protein: CSAPPPGSTDTQYF.

J is TRBJ1-2 and V is TRBV30, with a tentative D call TRBD1 (6 bases). The germline CDR1 and CDR2 sequences are GTSNPN and SVGIG (reference sequence). V was shortened by 2 bases and J by 2 bases, with 6 bases between the two germline ends. The CDR3 totals 12 residues. The CDR3 loop is CAWSTGNYGYTF. The CDR3 DNA reads TGTGCCTGGAGTACAGGGAACTATGGCTACACCTTC.